This T cell receptor beta chain was found in a study of CD8 T cells in ankylosing spondylitis. Overall study findings and caveats: There were earlier reports of some motif variants in reactive arthritis synovial fluid and blood. Blood from ankylosing spondylitis patients appeared to carry a characteristic roughly 8-variant TCR beta motif.

In TCRdb, the 5' RACE reads were re-called with MiXCR into one record per CDR3 protein. Among 670,000 or so distinct CDR3 sequences listed, around 20% were seen once. For this clonotype: Its antigen is not identified.

Specimen: blood, either unsorted or a sorted T cell fraction (not recorded which). This TCR was sampled from a male donor with ankylosing spondylitis.

CDR3 amino acids: CASSQVDFPTYEQYF. CDR3 nucleotides: TGTGCCAGCAGCCAAGTTGATTTTCCTACCTACGAGCAGTACTTC. The V gene is TRBV3-1, the J gene TRBJ2-7; D gene uncertain. Between the trimmed V and J ends, which lost 1 base and 2 bases, there was a span of 12 bases. CDR1 is LGHDT, CDR2 YNNKEL, per germline (reference sequence). CDR3 length equals 15 residues.